This TCR beta chain was captured in a study of CD8 T cells in ankylosing spondylitis. V was shortened by 10 bases and J by 4 bases, with 14 bases between the two germline ends. This CDR3 spans 13 amino acids. The germline CDR1 and CDR2 sequences are MNHNS and SASEGT. TCRdb re-analysed the 5' RACE reads in MiXCR, keeping a single row per CDR3 protein. In the table there are around 29,000 distinct CDR3 sequences, around 5% of which are singletons. The chain carries TRBV6-1 and TRBJ2-1; TRBD2 might be the D (6 bases). This sequence originates from a female donor with ankylosing spondylitis or in good health (not recorded which). Sequencing was carried out using blood, either unsorted or a sorted T cell fraction (not recorded which). The CDR3 sequence is CATRGAGYNEQFF. The CDR3 bases are TGTGCCACCCGGGGCGCGGGATACAATGAGCAGTTCTTC.